Listed below are T cell receptor beta chains from one sample, sequenced in a study of molecular identifiers for immune sequencing clone quantification. A single record per CDR3 protein comes from TCRdb applying MiXCR to the PCR reads. The sample has a few hundred thousand distinct CDR3 sequences; about a quarter are singletons. Specimen: naive CD8+ T cells from blood, with Jurkat cell RNA spiked in. These receptors all stem from a human donor in good health. Some libraries in this study had Jurkat cell RNA spiked in. Each CDR3 is given with its conserved first and last residue. D genes are given only for firm matches. Not all rows give a size; the values are once, few, many and, for expanded clones, a class.

J gene,clone size,V gene,D gene,CDR3 DNA,CDR3 protein
TRBJ2-7,NA,TRBV11-3,TRBD1,TGTGCCAGCAGCGGACAGGGGGCCGACGAGCAGTACTTC,CASSGQGADEQYF
TRBJ1-3,few,TRBV28,NA,TGTGCCAGCAGTCGACTGAGATCGGGGGGCACCATATATTTT,CASSRLRSGGTIYF
TRBJ1-6,few,TRBV5-3,NA,TGTGCCAGCAGCTTGGGCGGGGGCAATTCACCCCTCCACTTT,CASSLGGGNSPLHF
TRBJ2-2,NA,TRBV11-2,NA,TGTGCCAGCAGCCGAGCCCCAACAGTTAATCGGACTTCGAACACCGGGGAGCTGTTTTTT,CASSRAPTVNRTSNTGELFF
TRBJ2-2,few,TRBV6-1,NA,TGTGCCAGCAGTGAATTGGGGGCGGGTTATATCACCGGGGAGCTGTTTTTT,CASSELGAGYITGELFF
TRBJ2-3,few,TRBV5-5,NA,TGTGCCAGCAGCTTGCCTCTCAAGGAGCCAGATACGCAGTATTTT,CASSLPLKEPDTQYF
TRBJ1-5,NA,TRBV19,NA,TGTGCCAGTAGTTTTGTTGGGGCCTCTCAGCCCCAGCATTTT,CASSFVGASQPQHF
TRBJ2-1,few,TRBV5-1,TRBD1,TGCGCCAGCAGCCCACCGGGACAGAAATACAATGAGCAGTTCTTC,CASSPPGQKYNEQFF
TRBJ1-1,many,TRBV6-5,NA,TGTGCCAGCAGTTCACGGACAGTCCACGGCACTGAAGCTTTCTTT,CASSSRTVHGTEAFF
TRBJ1-1,many,TRBV29-1,NA,TGCAGCCCCCGGGAGTTCATGAACACTGAAGCTTTCTTT,CSPREFMNTEAFF
TRBJ2-1,NA,TRBV28,NA,TGTGCCAGCAGTACCCTTCGGGGGACGGTCCTGGGGGGTGAGCAGTTCTTC,CASSTLRGTVLGGEQFF
TRBJ2-3,NA,TRBV4-3,NA,TGCGCCAGCAGCCAAGATCCCGCACCCCCACAAAATACGCAGTATTTT,CASSQDPAPPQNTQYF
TRBJ2-3,few,TRBV20-1,TRBD1,TGCAGTGCTAGACGCGCCGCCAACAGGGGGATGGATACGCAGTATTTT,CSARRAANRGMDTQYF
TRBJ2-7,many,TRBV7-2,TRBD2,TGTGCCAGCAGCTTAGTGGGACTAGCAGGAGAGCAGTACTTC,CASSLVGLAGEQYF
TRBJ2-1,many,TRBV4-3,TRBD2,TGCGCCAGCAGCCAATTGCCTAGCGGGAGTCAGGGTGAGCAGTTCTTC,CASSQLPSGSQGEQFF
TRBJ2-5,few,TRBV27,NA,TGTGCCAGCAGTTTTCACGGCAAAACTCAAGAGACCCAGTACTTC,CASSFHGKTQETQYF
TRBJ1-1,few,TRBV7-2,TRBD1,TGTGCCAGCAGCTTAGCAGGTGGGACAGGGGGCTGGACTGAAGCTTTCTTT,CASSLAGGTGGWTEAFF
TRBJ2-3,few,TRBV6-2/TRBV6-3,NA,TGTGCCAGCAGTTACAGCAGGACCCGCAGTGGAGATACGCAGTATTTT,CASSYSRTRSGDTQYF
TRBJ2-3,NA,TRBV10-2,NA,TGCGCCAGCAGTGAGGACAGCCCGATTAGCACAGATACGCAGTATTTT,CASSEDSPISTDTQYF
TRBJ2-7,NA,TRBV2,NA,TGTGCCAGCATCCCCGAGCCGGGGTACTACGAGCAGTACTTC,CASIPEPGYYEQYF
TRBJ2-5,once,TRBV19,NA,TGTGCCAGTAGTGTTAACCCGGGACTCCTTAAAGAGACCCAGTACTTC,CASSVNPGLLKETQYF
TRBJ1-6,few,TRBV12-3/TRBV12-4,NA,TGTGCCAGCAGGGCCGGGACGGCGGACCTCCACTTT,CASRAGTADLHF
TRBJ2-7,few,TRBV10-3,NA,TGTGCCATCAGGACCCCCGAAGCGTTCGAGCAGTACTTC,CAIRTPEAFEQYF
TRBJ1-2,few,TRBV6-2/TRBV6-3,TRBD1,TGTGCCAGCAGTTTCTCGACAGGGAACGGCTACACCTTC,CASSFSTGNGYTF
TRBJ2-7,NA,TRBV12-3/TRBV12-4,TRBD1,TGTGCCAGCAGAGACGGACAGGGACAAGCCTACGAGCTGTACTTC,CASRDGQGQAYELYF
TRBJ2-1,few,TRBV6-5,TRBD2,TGTGCCAGCAGTTACGCTAGCGGGGGGACCTACAATGAGCAGTTCTTC,CASSYASGGTYNEQFF
TRBJ1-1,many,TRBV5-4,NA,TGTGCCAGCAGTGAAGGACCCATGAACACTGAAGCTTTCTTT,CASSEGPMNTEAFF
TRBJ2-7,NA,TRBV20-1,NA,TGCAGTGCTCAGGGTTGGGGTACCAGCTCCTACGAGCAGTACTTC,CSAQGWGTSSYEQYF
TRBJ2-5,NA,TRBV6-2/TRBV6-3,NA,TGTGCCAGCAGTTACTCGAACCTCCAAGAGCCCCAGTACTTC,CASSYSNLQEPQYF
TRBJ2-7,NA,TRBV20-1,TRBD2,TGCAGTGCTAGGGGGACTAGCGTGTCCTACGAGCAGTACTTC,CSARGTSVSYEQYF